These 9 T cell receptor beta chains share one sample of origin, sequenced in a study of T-cell memory formation after mild COVID-19. TCRdb used MiXCR to reprocess the 5' RACE reads, holding one entry per CDR3 protein. Altogether around 450,000 distinct CDR3 sequences are present, 20% being singletons, with the ten largest covering roughly 8.4%. The material sequenced was PBMCs or a T cell subset sorted from them (not recorded which). All receptors come from an adult woman who had mild COVID-19 (a few samples of this study predate the infection). Cell type and time point are not known.

The chain combines TRBV14 with TRBJ2-5, with 7 positions matching TRBD1. CDR3 length: 15 amino acids. Germline V gene data show CDR1 as SGHDN and CDR2 as FVKESK. With V trimmed by 3 bases and J by 4 bases, 8 bases remained unmatched. The CDR3 protein is CASSQVPYRGETQYF. In DNA form, the CDR3 reads TGTGCCAGCAGCCAGGTACCCTACAGGGGAGAGACCCAGTACTTC.

In this sample, this clonotype turned up a few times. The chain joins TRBV7-3 to TRBJ1-1, with D hard to call. The V end was cut by 1 base, the J end by 5 bases, with 8 bases between. Germline V gene data show CDR1 as SGHTA and CDR2 as FQGTGA. The length of the CDR3 is 13 residues. This CDR3 is CASSLMLGTEAFF. The CDR3 DNA follows: TGTGCCAGCAGCTTAATGCTCGGGACTGAAGCTTTCTTT. Full variable domain (rest looked up from reference TRBV7-3 and TRBJ1-1): GAGVSQTPSNKVTEKGKYVELRCDPISGHTALYWYRQSLGQGPEFLIYFQGTGAADDSGLPNDRFFAVRPEGSVSTLKIQRTERGDSAVYLCASSLMLGTEAFFGQGTRLTVV.

V usage is TRBV24-1 and J usage is TRBJ1-5; no reliable D call. CDR1 KGHDR and CDR2 SFDVKD come from the germline V gene. The CDR3 runs 13 residues. V lost 3 bases to trimming and J lost 4 bases, with 6 bases between them. The CDR3 DNA is TGTGCCACCAGTGATAGGCGGAATCAGCCCCAGCATTTT. Encoded protein: CATSDRRNQPQHF.

The chain links TRBV7-8 to TRBJ2-1, with 14 bases matching TRBD2. From germline, CDR1 is SGHVS and CDR2 FQNEAQ. V shed 5 bases, J shed 10 bases, and the junction held 13 bases outside the gene matches. CDR3 length equals 17 residues. The CDR3 reads CASSPRTGTSGSTEQFF. As DNA, the CDR3 is TGTGCCAGCAGCCCCAGAACCGGGACTAGCGGGAGTACGGAGCAGTTCTTC.

The chain links TRBV27 to TRBJ2-2; maybe TRBD1 (6 bases). The CDR3 totals 13 residues. Per germline, CDR1 MNHEY and CDR2 SMNVEV (reference sequence). V was trimmed by 3 bases and J by 6 bases, leaving 8 bases between them. The CDR3, as DNA: TGTGCCAGCAGTTTTACAGGGTCCGGGGAGCTGTTTTTT. This encodes CASSFTGSGELFF.

This clonotype was seen only a few times. This chain uses TRBV7-9 with TRBJ2-3, with 10 bases that match TRBD2. CDR3 length: 14 residues. After removal of 5 bases from V and 3 bases from J, the junction contained 2 bases not matched to a gene. Per the germline V gene, CDR1 is SEHNR and CDR2 is FQNEAQ (reference sequence). CDR3 protein: CASSRSGGTDTQYF. CDR3 DNA: TGTGCCAGCAGCCGTAGCGGGGGGACAGATACGCAGTATTTT.

V usage is TRBV30 and J usage is TRBJ2-3, with 9 bases aligning to TRBD2. V dropped 1 base and J dropped 5; count of bases not matched to a gene: 10. This CDR3 has 16 residues. CDR1 GTSNPN and CDR2 SVGIG come from the germline V gene (reference sequence). The CDR3 nucleotides are TGTGCCTGGAGTGAACCCCGCGGGGGGGCGAGAGATACGCAGTATTTT. It encodes CAWSEPRGGARDTQYF.

In the case of this clonotype: A read error may account for a junction end that differs from germline. The V and J genes are TRBV18 and TRBJ2-5; 9 nucleotides line up with TRBD1. The CDR3 covers 16 residues. Per germline, CDR1 KGHSH and CDR2 LQKENI. DNA for the CDR3: TGTGCCAGCTCACCAGAACAGGGGGCACACCAGGAGACCCAGTACTTC. It specifies CASSPEQGAHQETQYF. Full variable domain (rest looked up from reference TRBV18 and TRBJ2-5): NAGVMQNPRHLVRRRGQEARLRCSPMKGHSHVYWYRQLPEEGLKFMVYLQKENIIDESGMPKERFSAEFPKEGPSILRIQQVVRGDSAAYFCASSPEQGAHQETQYFGPGTRLLVL.

In this sample, this clonotype turned up a few times. The chain links TRBV6-5 to TRBJ2-1; TRBD2 agrees at 10 bases. Losses at the gene ends were 6 bases for V and 13 bases for J; bases not matched to a gene: 9. Germline V lookup: CDR1 MNHEY, CDR2 SVGAGI. This CDR3 is 13 amino acids long. Written as DNA, the CDR3 is TGTGCCAGCAGGCCCCCGGCTAGCGGGGGACAGTTCTTC. This sequence encodes CASRPPASGGQFF.